The rows below give T cell receptor beta chains drawn from one sample of a study of blood T cells in healthy people across ages. TCRdb independently ran MiXCR on the 5' RACE reads; one entry per CDR3 protein. The repertoire includes about 1 million distinct CDR3 sequences, around 27% of them detected once, and about 0.72% sits in the top ten. This same sample was also taken into another study, of T cells of mothers and their children.

Sequencing was done on a sample of blood. All receptors derive from a girl aged 2-15 years in good health. Both conserved end residues are part of each CDR3. The order of the fields is D gene, J gene, clone size, V gene, CDR3 protein, CDR3 DNA. D genes are given only for firm matches. Rows give clone size only sometimes, using once, few, many, or a class for an expanded clone.

TRBD2 TRBJ2-7 . TRBV2 CASIIRGGRVYEQYF TGTGCCAGCATTATAAGGGGCGGGAGGGTCTACGAGCAGTACTTC
. TRBJ2-4 . TRBV29-1 CSVEGAGATKNIQYF TGCAGCGTTGAAGGAGCCGGAGCTACCAAAAACATTCAGTACTTC
TRBD1 TRBJ2-7 few TRBV29-1 CSVEDRERYEQYF TGCAGCGTTGAGGACAGGGAGCGCTACGAGCAGTACTTC
. TRBJ2-5 . TRBV5-1 CASSLTLQRETQYF TGCGCCAGCAGCTTAACTCTCCAGCGGGAGACCCAGTACTTC
. TRBJ2-7 few TRBV25-1 CASSEFNLRYEQYF TGTGCCAGCAGTGAATTTAACCTGAGGTACGAGCAGTACTTC
TRBD1 TRBJ1-4 . TRBV5-5 CASSLGTANNEKLFF TGTGCCAGCAGCCTCGGGACAGCCAATAATGAAAAACTGTTTTTT
. TRBJ2-2 . TRBV7-2 CASTSLNTDGTGELFF TGTGCCAGCACCTCGCTAAACACGGACGGGACCGGGGAGCTGTTTTTT
. TRBJ2-1 few TRBV28 CASSFLGARYNEQFF TGTGCCAGCAGTTTCCTCGGGGCCCGCTACAATGAGCAGTTCTTC
. TRBJ1-2 . TRBV7-2 CASSFFGGTGYTF TGTGCCAGCAGCTTTTTTGGGGGAACTGGCTACACCTTC
. TRBJ1-4 . TRBV5-1 CASSSEPGDNEKLFF TGCGCCAGCAGCTCTGAACCGGGGGATAATGAAAAACTGTTTTTT
TRBD2 TRBJ2-7 . TRBV4-1 CASSHGWGTSADEQYF TGCGCCAGCAGCCATGGGTGGGGGACTAGCGCGGACGAGCAGTACTTC
. TRBJ2-7 few TRBV4-3 CASSQEEDGTYEQYF TGCGCCAGCAGCCAAGAGGAGGACGGAACCTACGAGCAGTACTTC
. TRBJ2-7 . TRBV20-1 CSALSTSLGEQYF TGCAGTGCCCTATCCACCTCACTGGGGGAGCAGTACTTC
TRBD1 TRBJ2-5 . TRBV6-7 CATSRDRGEETQYF TGTGCCACTAGTCGGGACAGGGGCGAAGAGACCCAGTACTTC
. TRBJ2-2 . TRBV7-2 CASSSGVGSGELFF TGTGCCAGCAGCTCGGGGGTTGGATCCGGGGAGCTGTTTTTT
TRBD2 TRBJ2-1 . TRBV11-2 CASSPAAGGLYNEQFF TGTGCCAGCAGCCCCGCAGCGGGAGGTTTATACAATGAGCAGTTCTTC
TRBD1 TRBJ1-1 many TRBV28 CASRLMATGANTEAFF TGTGCCAGCAGACTGATGGCGACAGGGGCTAACACTGAAGCTTTCTTT
. TRBJ2-7 . TRBV20-1 CSATTGRSFYEQYF TGCAGTGCTACGACAGGTCGATCTTTTTACGAGCAGTACTTC
. TRBJ2-7 few TRBV28 CASSFLGEVNEQYF TGTGCCAGCAGTTTCCTCGGGGAGGTTAACGAGCAGTACTTC
. TRBJ2-3 . TRBV7-9 CASSVGRSYTDTQYF TGTGCCAGCAGCGTCGGGAGAAGTTATACAGATACGCAGTATTTT
. TRBJ2-1 . TRBV6-5 CASSYHLNGAHEKQFF TGTGCCAGCAGTTACCACCTAAACGGCGCCCACGAGAAACAGTTCTTC
. TRBJ1-1 . TRBV20-1 CSAPHLPNTEAFF TGCAGTGCTCCCCATTTGCCTAACACTGAAGCTTTCTTT
TRBD1 TRBJ1-1 . TRBV5-1 CASRAGQANTEAFF TGCGCCAGCAGGGCGGGACAGGCGAACACTGAAGCTTTCTTT
. TRBJ2-5 few TRBV7-8 CASSPLIERAQETQYF TGTGCCAGCAGCCCCCTGATCGAGCGGGCTCAAGAGACCCAGTACTTC
TRBD1 TRBJ2-1 . TRBV20-1 CSAIAGQGMNEQFF TGCAGTGCTATTGCGGGACAGGGGATGAATGAGCAGTTCTTC
. TRBJ2-7 . TRBV5-1 CASSYPGGDEQYF TGCGCCAGCAGCTACCCCGGAGGGGACGAGCAGTACTTC
TRBD2 TRBJ2-6 few TRBV10-2 CASNRTSGTGANVLTF TGCGCCAGCAACCGGACTAGCGGGACCGGGGCCAACGTCCTGACTTTC
. TRBJ1-4 . TRBV5-6 CASSLAGGPNEKLFF TGTGCCAGCAGCTTGGCCGGGGGACCTAATGAAAAACTGTTTTTT